One and the same sample provided the 21 T cell receptor beta chains below, sequenced in a study of blood T cell repertoires in COVID-19. Method: immunoSEQ multiplex PCR; TCRdb's copy keeps in-frame clones and lacks some. Of about 93,000 clones listed, roughly 88% are singletons. Sequenced input: peripheral blood. Source of these receptors: a human donor with active COVID-19. The donor label of this sample is uncertain.

The rearrangement uses TRBV7-2 and TRBJ2-6; D remains ambiguous. V gave up 3 bases and J gave up 0 bases, with 9 bases separating them. The germline CDR1 and CDR2 sequences are SGHTA and FQGNSA. This CDR3 region has 16 residues. The CDR3 nucleotides read TGTGCCAGCAGCTTGCAGGCTACCTCTGGGGCCAACGTCCTGACTTTC. This sequence encodes CASSLQATSGANVLTF.

The chain employs TRBV7-2 and TRBJ2-2, with 11 bases that match TRBD2. The germline gives CDR1 SGHTA, CDR2 FQGNSA. The ends lost 6 bases at V and 2 bases at J; junction bases unmatched: 8. The length of the CDR3 is 17 residues. CDR3 in amino acids: CASRSALAGGNTGELFF. The DNA of the CDR3 is TGTGCCAGCAGATCAGCCCTAGCGGGGGGCAACACCGGGGAGCTGTTTTTT. Looking up the rest from reference TRBV7-2 and TRBJ2-2 gives the full variable domain: GAGVSQSPSNKVTEKGKDVELRCDPISGHTALYWYRQSLGQGLEFLIYFQGNSAPDKSGLPSDRFSAERTGGSVSTLTIQRTQQEDSAVYLCASRSALAGGNTGELFFGEGSRLTVL.

This chain connects TRBV28 to TRBJ2-1, with TRBD1 matching 9 bases. Trimming at V came to 5 bases and at J to 4 bases, leaving 9 bases not matched to a gene. Germline CDR1 MDHEN, CDR2 SYDVKM. The CDR3 is 16 residues long. This CDR3 reads CASSEPGTGRYNEQFF. CDR3 DNA sequence: TGTGCCAGCAGTGAACCGGGGACAGGGAGATACAATGAGCAGTTCTTC.

The V call is TRBV5-4, the J call TRBJ2-1, with 9 bases aligning to TRBD1. This CDR3 is built from 15 residues. Germline loops: CDR1 SGHNT, CDR2 YYREEE (reference sequence). Trimming cost V 5 bases and J 10 bases; bases outside gene matches: 13. CDR3 loop: CASSSVGQGQREQFF. The DNA for the CDR3 is TGTGCCAGCAGTTCTGTGGGACAGGGCCAACGCGAGCAGTTCTTC.

The genes are TRBV27 and TRBJ1-1; D possibly corresponds to TRBD1 (5 bases). The ends were cut back, 3 bases at V and 4 bases at J, with 18 bases in the middle. This CDR3 has 16 amino acids. Germline CDR1 is MNHEY and CDR2 is SMNVEV (reference sequence). The CDR3: CASSLGGSSRITEAFF. CDR3 nucleotides: TGTGCCAGCAGTTTGGGGGGGTCGTCCCGAATCACTGAAGCTTTCTTT.

This clone was detected a few times. V and J are TRBV6-4 and TRBJ2-2, with 8 bases identical to TRBD1. CDR3 size: 16 residues. Germline V gene data show CDR1 as MRHNA and CDR2 as SNTAGT. V shed 4 bases and J 5 bases; nucleotides not matched to a gene: 9. CDR3 in amino acids: CASSAFTGGDTGELFF. The CDR3 coding sequence is TGTGCCAGCAGTGCCTTCACAGGGGGTGATACCGGGGAGCTGTTTTTT.

This clone came up a few times. The chain combines TRBV4-3 with TRBJ1-1; D gene ambiguous. The V and J ends lost 3 bases and 8 bases respectively, with 13 bases between them. The CDR3 has 13 amino acids. The germline V gene encodes CDR1 LGHNA and CDR2 YSLEER. The DNA for the CDR3 is TGCGCCAGCAGCCAGGGAGGGCGGAGGGAAGCTTTCTTT. Amino acids: CASSQGGRREAFF.

V and J are TRBV9 and TRBJ1-2; D possibly corresponds to TRBD1 (5 bases). Germline CDR1 reads SGDLS; CDR2 reads YYNGEE. The length of the CDR3 is 13 residues. The V gene lost 2 bases and the J gene lost 3 bases, with 8 bases spanning the gap. The DNA of the CDR3 is TGTGCCAGCAGCGTCGGGGGTGACTATGGCTACACCTTC. This gives the protein CASSVGGDYGYTF.

CDR3 coding DNA: TGTGCCAGCAGCCGGGACAGGGGTGGTTCACCCCTCCACTTT. Encoded protein: CASSRDRGGSPLHF. V gene TRBV25-1 combines with J gene TRBJ1-6, with 10 bases that match TRBD1. J lost 9 bases, V lost 6 bases, and 5 bases had no gene match. The germline gives CDR1 MGHDK, CDR2 SYGVNS. The CDR3 spans 14 residues.

The J gene is TRBJ2-3, the V gene TRBV4-1; 12 bases agree with TRBD2. V trimming: 4 bases; J trimming: 3 bases; junction bases outside the gene matches: 5. Germline V gene data show CDR1 as MGHRA and CDR2 as YSYEKL. The CDR3 has 16 amino acids. CDR3 loop: CASSRPLAGGTDTQYF. In nucleotides, the CDR3 is TGCGCCAGCAGCCGGCCACTAGCGGGGGGAACAGATACGCAGTATTTT.

The V call is TRBV5-8, the J call TRBJ1-1; 7 bases agree with TRBD1. CDR1 and CDR2 from the germline V gene are SGHTS and YDEGEE. This CDR3 comprises 16 residues. Trimming took 7 bases from V and 4 from J; bases not matched to a gene: 16. The CDR3 bases are TGTGCCAGCGGCCTCCCTCGGACAGGAAGGATCACTGAAGCTTTCTTT. Translated: CASGLPRTGRITEAFF.

The chain uses TRBV28 and TRBJ1-1; 8 nucleotides agree with TRBD1. Germline V gene sequence: CDR1 MDHEN, CDR2 SYDVKM. The ends lost 10 bases at V and 6 bases at J; junction bases unmatched: 7. The CDR3 has 12 residues. The CDR3 coding sequence is TGTGCCATCCTGGGACAGGCCTCTGAAGCTTTCTTT. As protein: CAILGQASEAFF.

V gene TRBV20-1 combines with J gene TRBJ2-3; 7 positions agree with TRBD2. Germline CDR1 reads DFQATT; CDR2 reads SNEGSKA (reference sequence). The length of the CDR3 is 15 residues. With V trimmed by 3 bases and J by 1 base, 7 bases remained unmatched. CDR3 sequence reads: CSASRSSGGTDTQYF. The CDR3, as DNA: TGCAGTGCTAGTCGGTCCAGCGGGGGCACAGATACGCAGTATTTT.

The chain couples TRBV18 to TRBJ1-2; D is uncertain. This CDR3 has 14 amino acids. V lost 0 bases and J 5 bases, leaving 10 bases between the germline ends. Germline loops: CDR1 KGHSH, CDR2 LQKENI. Here the CDR3 reads CASSPPVRYYGYTF. CDR3 sequence (DNA): TGTGCCAGCTCACCACCGGTACGGTATTATGGCTACACCTTC.

The V and J genes are TRBV11-2 and TRBJ1-1, with 12 bases matching TRBD1. The V segment lost 5 bases and the J segment 5 bases; nucleotides outside the gene matches: 9. The CDR3 contains 16 residues. Looked up from germline, CDR1 is SGHAT and CDR2 is FQNNGV. CDR3 in amino acids: CASSPWDRGRETEAFF. The CDR3 DNA reads TGTGCCAGCAGCCCCTGGGACAGGGGGCGCGAAACTGAAGCTTTCTTT.

V and J are TRBV19 and TRBJ2-3, with D unclear. Trimming pared 5 bases from V and 4 bases from J, leaving 13 bases between. The CDR3 is made up of 14 amino acids. From germline, CDR1 is LNHDA and CDR2 SQIVND (reference sequence). CDR3 residues: CASSPNGSPDTQYF. The CDR3, as DNA: TGTGCCAGTAGTCCCAATGGTAGCCCAGATACGCAGTATTTT.

This chain connects TRBV24-1 to TRBJ2-1; possibly TRBD1 for D (6 bases). Per germline, CDR1 KGHDR and CDR2 SFDVKD. Trimming took off 3 bases at V and 9 bases at J, with 14 bases between the two ends. This CDR3 has 14 residues. The CDR3 coding sequence is TGTGCCACCAGTGATCCGGGACATTACGGTGAGCAGTTCTTC. As protein: CATSDPGHYGEQFF.

The chain carries TRBV2 and TRBJ1-6, with TRBD1 matching over 9 bases. Looked up from germline, CDR1 is SNHLY and CDR2 is FYNNEI. V trimming: 10 bases; J trimming: 8 bases; junction bases outside the gene matches: 6. The CDR3 runs to 13 residues. CDR3 sequence (DNA): TGTGCCACTGGGGGACAGGGTTATTCACCCCTCCACTTT. Encoded protein: CATGGQGYSPLHF. The complete variable domain, with remaining parts taken from reference TRBV2 and TRBJ1-6, reads EPEVTQTPSHQVTQMGQEVILRCVPISNHLYFYWYRQILGQKVEFLVSFYNNEISEKSEIFDDQFSVERPDGSNFTLKIRSTKLEDSAMYFCATGGQGYSPLHFGNGTRLTVT.

The chain has TRBV5-4 and TRBJ1-1; D is undetermined. The CDR3 sequence is 14 residues long. V lost 4 bases and J 1 base, leaving 11 bases between the germline ends. Germline loops: CDR1 SGHNT, CDR2 YYREEE (reference sequence). The CDR3 nucleotides are TGTGCCAGCAGCCCAGGTGGTAGGAACACTGAAGCTTTCTTT. Translation: CASSPGGRNTEAFF.

The chain employs TRBV19 and TRBJ1-1; perhaps TRBD1 as D (5 bases). Between the trimmed V and J ends, which lost 2 bases and 5 bases, there was a span of 12 bases. The CDR3 contains 14 residues. The germline V gene has CDR1 LNHDA and CDR2 SQIVND (reference sequence). The chain's CDR3 is CASSILGGGTEAFF. The CDR3 coding sequence is TGTGCCAGTAGTATATTGGGGGGTGGGACTGAAGCTTTCTTT.

This clone was detected only once. The genes are TRBV6-5 and TRBJ2-7; weak D call: TRBD1 (6 bases). Trimming pared 4 bases from V and 6 bases from J, leaving 16 bases between. CDR3 length equals 14 residues. Germline assignment: CDR1 MNHEY and CDR2 SVGAGI. The CDR3 protein is CASSLLDRIPEQYF. CDR3 nucleotide sequence: TGTGCCAGCAGTTTATTAGACAGGATACCCGAGCAGTACTTC.